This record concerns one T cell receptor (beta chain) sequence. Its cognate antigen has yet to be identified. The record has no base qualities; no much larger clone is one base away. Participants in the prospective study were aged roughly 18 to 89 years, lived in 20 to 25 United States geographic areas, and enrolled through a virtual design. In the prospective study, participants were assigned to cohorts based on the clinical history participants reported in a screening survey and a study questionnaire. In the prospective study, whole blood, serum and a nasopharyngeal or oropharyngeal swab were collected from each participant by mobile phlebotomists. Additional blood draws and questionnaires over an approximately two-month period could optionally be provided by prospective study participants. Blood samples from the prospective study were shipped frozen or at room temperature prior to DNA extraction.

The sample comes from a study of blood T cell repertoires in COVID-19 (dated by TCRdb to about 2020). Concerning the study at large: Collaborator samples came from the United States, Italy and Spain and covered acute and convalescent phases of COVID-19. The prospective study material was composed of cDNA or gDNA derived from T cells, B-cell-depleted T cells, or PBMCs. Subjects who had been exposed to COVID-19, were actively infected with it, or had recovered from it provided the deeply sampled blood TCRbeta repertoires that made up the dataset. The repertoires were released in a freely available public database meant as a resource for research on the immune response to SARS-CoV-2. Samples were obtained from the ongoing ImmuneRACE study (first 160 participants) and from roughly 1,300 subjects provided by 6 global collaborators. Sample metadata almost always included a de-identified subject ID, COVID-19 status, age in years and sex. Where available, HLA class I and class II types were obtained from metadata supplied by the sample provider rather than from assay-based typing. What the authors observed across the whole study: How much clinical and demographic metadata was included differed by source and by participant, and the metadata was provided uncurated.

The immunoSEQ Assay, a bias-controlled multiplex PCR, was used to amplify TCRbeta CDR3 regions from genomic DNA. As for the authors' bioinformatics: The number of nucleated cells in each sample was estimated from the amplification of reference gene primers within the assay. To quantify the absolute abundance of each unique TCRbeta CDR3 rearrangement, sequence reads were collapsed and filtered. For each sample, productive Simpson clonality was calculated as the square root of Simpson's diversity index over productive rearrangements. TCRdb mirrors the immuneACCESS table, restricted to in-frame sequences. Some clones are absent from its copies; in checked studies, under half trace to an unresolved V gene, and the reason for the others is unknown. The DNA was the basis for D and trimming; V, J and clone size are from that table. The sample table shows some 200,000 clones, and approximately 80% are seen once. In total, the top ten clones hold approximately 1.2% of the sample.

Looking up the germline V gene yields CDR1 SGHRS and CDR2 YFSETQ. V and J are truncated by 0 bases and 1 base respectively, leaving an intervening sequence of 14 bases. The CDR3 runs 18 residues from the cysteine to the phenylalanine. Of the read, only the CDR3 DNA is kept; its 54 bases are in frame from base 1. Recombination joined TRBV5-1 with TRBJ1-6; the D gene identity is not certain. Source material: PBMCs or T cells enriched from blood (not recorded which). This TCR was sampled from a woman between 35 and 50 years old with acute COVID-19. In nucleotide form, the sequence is TGCGCCAGCAGCTTGGGCTCAAGAGGCCCATCCTATAATTCACCCCTCCACTTT. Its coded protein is CASSLGSRGPSYNSPLHF. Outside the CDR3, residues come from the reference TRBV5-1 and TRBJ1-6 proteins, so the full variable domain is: KAGVTQTPRYLIKTRGQQVTLSCSPISGHRSVSWYQQTPGQGLQFLFEYFSETQRNKGNFPGRFSGRQFSNSRSEMNVSTLELGDSALYLCASSLGSRGPSYNSPLHFGNGTRLTVT.